The 17 T cell receptor beta chains presented below share a single source sample, sequenced in a study of shared clonotypes between healthy human individuals. Profiling relied on immunoSEQ multiplex PCR, and the TCRdb table lists in-frame clones only, not all of them. This sample has roughly 2,000,000 clones, with around 96% found just once. CD45RO-negative, CCR7-positively selected cells formed the naive CD8 fraction, excluding terminally differentiated effector memory CD45RA+ cells. The sequencing sample was made of naive CD8+ T cells sorted from blood. The receptors derive from a man younger than 35 in good health.

The gene calls are TRBV6-5 and TRBJ2-7, with 7 bases identical to TRBD2. Trimming at V came to 5 bases and at J to 1 base, leaving 5 bases not matched to a gene. CDR3 size: 14 residues. In germline, CDR1 is MNHEY, CDR2 SVGAGI. CDR3: CASSPSGDSYEQYF. The CDR3 DNA is TGTGCCAGCAGTCCCAGCGGGGATTCCTACGAGCAGTACTTC.

The rearrangement joins TRBV28 to TRBJ1-1; a weak D match, TRBD1 (5 bases). Germline V CDR1 and CDR2: MDHEN, SYDVKM. V was cut by 2 bases and J by 4 bases, with 11 bases left in between. The CDR3 consists of 14 residues. CDR3 nucleotides: TGTGCCAGCAGTTTACCAGGGTGGGGCACTGAAGCTTTCTTT. Translated: CASSLPGWGTEAFF.

This chain links TRBV4-3 with TRBJ2-7; 10 positions agree with TRBD2. CDR1 LGHNA and CDR2 YSLEER come from the germline V gene. The CDR3 has 15 amino acids. V trimming: 3 bases; J trimming: 3 bases; junction bases outside the gene matches: 5. CDR3 protein: CASSHTSGTFYEQYF. The CDR3 DNA reads as TGCGCCAGCAGCCACACTAGCGGGACATTCTACGAGCAGTACTTC.

This chain connects TRBV27 to TRBJ2-3; 12 bases agree with TRBD1. The CDR3 length is 19 residues. CDR1 and CDR2 (germline): MNHEY, SMNVEV (reference sequence). With V trimmed by 7 bases and J by 3 bases, 17 bases remained unmatched. The CDR3 here is CASIIPRDRGHEVTDTQYF. In nucleotides, the CDR3 is TGTGCCAGCATAATTCCCCGGGACAGGGGGCATGAAGTAACAGATACGCAGTATTTT.

This clone was observed a single time. The CDR3 protein is CASSRTRETARYYEQYF. DNA of the CDR3: TGTGCCAGCAGTCGGACTCGAGAGACGGCGCGATACTACGAGCAGTACTTC. V usage is TRBV2 and J usage is TRBJ2-7, with D maybe TRBD2 (5 bases). Germline CDR1 SNHLY, CDR2 FYNNEI. Trimming took off 5 bases at V and 3 bases at J, with 23 bases between the two ends. The CDR3 contains 17 residues.

This clone was seen a single time. The CDR3, as DNA: TGTGCCAGCAGCCCAGGCCCCGCCGGCAACTACGAGCAGTACTTC. Translation: CASSPGPAGNYEQYF. The gene calls are TRBV7-2 and TRBJ2-7; no reliable D call. V was cut by 5 bases and J by 3 bases, with 17 bases left in between. This CDR3 comprises 15 residues. Germline CDR1 SGHTA, CDR2 FQGNSA.

Details on this clone: Other DNA sequences in the sample encode the same CDR3. This CDR3 is CASSLGGGTEAFF. The CDR3 DNA reads as TGTGCCAGTAGTTTGGGGGGCGGGACTGAAGCTTTCTTT. This chain links TRBV19 with TRBJ1-1; TRBD1 might be the D (6 bases). The germline V gene encodes CDR1 LNHDA and CDR2 SQIVND (reference sequence). V was pared by 5 bases and J by 5 bases, with 12 bases between. The CDR3 has 13 amino acids. Looking up the rest from reference TRBV19 and TRBJ1-1 gives the full variable domain: DGGITQSPKYLFRKEGQNVTLSCEQNLNHDAMYWYRQDPGQGLRLIYYSQIVNDFQKGDIAEGYSVSREKKESFPLTVTSAQKNPTAFYLCASSLGGGTEAFFGQGTRLTVV.

The V and J genes are TRBV4-3 and TRBJ2-7; D remains ambiguous. Trimming pared 1 base from V and 2 bases from J, leaving 18 bases between. The germline CDR1 and CDR2 sequences are LGHNA and YSLEER. This CDR3 has 17 amino acids. Here the CDR3 DNA reads TGCGCCAGCAGCCAAGTCATAAATGGCGGCGACCCCTACGAGCAGTACTTC. Amino acid sequence: CASSQVINGGDPYEQYF.

This rearrangement joins TRBV6-6 to TRBJ2-7; no firm D call. V was trimmed by 6 bases and J by 2 bases, leaving 11 bases between them. This CDR3 contains 13 residues. Per the germline V gene, CDR1 is MNHNY and CDR2 is SVGAGI (reference sequence). CDR3 sequence reads: CASSSGETYEQYF. As DNA, the CDR3 is TGTGCCAGCAGCAGTGGGGAAACCTACGAGCAGTACTTC.

V usage is TRBV28 and J usage is TRBJ2-7, with D unresolved. Germline assignment: CDR1 MDHEN and CDR2 SYDVKM. The CDR3 sequence is 15 residues long. V gave up 5 bases and J gave up 4 bases, with 18 bases separating them. The CDR3 bases are TGTGCCAGCAGTCCGTCTCCTCCGGGTCTGTACGAGCAGTACTTC. This encodes CASSPSPPGLYEQYF.

The CDR3: CASSLDAVTAFF. CDR3 nucleotide sequence: TGTGCCAGCAGCTTAGACGCGGTGACGGCTTTCTTT. The chain links TRBV7-9 to TRBJ1-1; D not certain. The germline V gene has CDR1 SEHNR and CDR2 FQNEAQ (reference sequence). This CDR3 spans 12 amino acids. V lost 1 base to trimming and J lost 11 bases, with 11 bases between them. Full variable domain (outside the CDR3, taken from reference TRBV7-9 and TRBJ1-1): DTGVSQNPRHKITKRGQNVTFRCDPISEHNRLYWYRQTLGQGPEFLTYFQNEAQLEKSRLLSDRFSAERPKGSFSTLEIQRTEQGDSAMYLCASSLDAVTAFFGQGTRLTVV.

The V gene is TRBV18, the J gene TRBJ1-1; D is unclear. The CDR3 spans 11 residues. V gave up 5 bases and J gave up 7 bases, with 8 bases separating them. Germline V gene data show CDR1 as KGHSH and CDR2 as LQKENI. The chain's CDR3 is CASSVGGEAFF. CDR3 in DNA: TGTGCCAGCTCAGTCGGAGGTGAAGCTTTCTTT.

The chain uses TRBV7-9 and TRBJ2-2, with D perhaps matching TRBD2 (6 bases). V was trimmed by 9 bases and J by 8 bases, leaving 19 bases between them. Germline loops: CDR1 SEHNR, CDR2 FQNEAQ (reference sequence). The CDR3 loop spans 14 amino acids. CDR3 in amino acids: CARSGGPTAGELFF. The CDR3 region has the DNA TGTGCCAGGTCTGGAGGGCCCACAGCGGGGGAGCTGTTTTTT.

The V gene is TRBV4-3, the J gene TRBJ2-2; 8 bases are shared with TRBD1. CDR3 length equals 16 residues. Germline values: CDR1 LGHNA, CDR2 YSLEER. V lost 4 bases, J lost 4 bases, and 8 bases stayed unmatched. For the CDR3, the DNA is TGCGCCAGCAGCCCCAGGGAACAGGGGGTCACCGGGGAGCTGTTTTTT. Translated, it gives CASSPREQGVTGELFF.

In the case of this clone: Different DNA sequences within this sample yield the same CDR3. The V gene is TRBV27, the J gene TRBJ1-1; possibly TRBD1 for D (5 bases). Per germline, CDR1 MNHEY and CDR2 SMNVEV (reference sequence). V lost 3 bases and J lost 7, with 9 bases in between. The CDR3 runs 12 residues. The CDR3 bases are TGTGCCAGCAGTTTTTTGAGGGGTGAAGCTTTCTTT. Amino acids: CASSFLRGEAFF.

The V and J genes are TRBV11-2 and TRBJ2-7; D possibly corresponds to TRBD1 (6 bases). Germline V gene lookup returns CDR1 SGHAT and CDR2 FQNNGV. This CDR3 is 14 amino acids long. Trimming took off 3 bases at V and 3 bases at J, with 12 bases between the two ends. The CDR3 nucleotides are TGTGCCAGCAGCTTTAGTTCGGACAGCTACGAGCAGTACTTC. Translating it yields CASSFSSDSYEQYF. The full variable domain, its missing parts supplied by reference TRBV11-2 and TRBJ2-7, is EAGVAQSPRYKIIEKRQSVAFWCNPISGHATLYWYQQILGQGPKLLIQFQNNGVVDDSQLPKDRFSAERLKGVDSTLKIQPAKLEDSAVYLCASSFSSDSYEQYFGPGTRLTVT.

This chain joins TRBV7-9 and TRBJ2-1; 10 bases line up with TRBD2. With 5 bases clipped from V and 4 bases from J, the junction kept 8 bases outside the gene matches. The CDR3 loop spans 16 amino acids. Germline V gene sequence: CDR1 SEHNR, CDR2 FQNEAQ (reference sequence). As DNA, the CDR3 is TGTGCCAGCAGCGGTCTAGCGGGAGTTGAGTACAATGAGCAGTTCTTC. Its protein product is CASSGLAGVEYNEQFF.